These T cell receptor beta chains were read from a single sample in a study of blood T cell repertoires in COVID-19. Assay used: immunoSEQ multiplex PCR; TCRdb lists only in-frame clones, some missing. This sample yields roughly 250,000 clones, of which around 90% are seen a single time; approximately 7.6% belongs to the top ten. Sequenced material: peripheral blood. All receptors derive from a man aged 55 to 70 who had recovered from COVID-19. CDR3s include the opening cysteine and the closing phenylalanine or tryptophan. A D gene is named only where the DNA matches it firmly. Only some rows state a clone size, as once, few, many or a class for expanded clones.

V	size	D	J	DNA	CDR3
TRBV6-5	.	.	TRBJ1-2	TGTGCCACCCACGAGACAGGAACCGGCTACACCTTC	CATHETGTGYTF
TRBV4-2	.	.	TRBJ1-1	TGTGCCAGCAGCCAAGGTTCAGGGCCACCTGAAGCTTTCTTT	CASSQGSGPPEAFF
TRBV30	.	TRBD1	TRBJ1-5	TGTGCCTGGAGTGTAAGGCAGGGGGCCCAGCCCCAGCATTTT	CAWSVRQGAQPQHF
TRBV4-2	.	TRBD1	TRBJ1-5	TGTGCCAGCACCCGAGACAGGGGTGGGAATCAGCCCCAGCATTTT	CASTRDRGGNQPQHF
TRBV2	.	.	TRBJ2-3	TGTGCCAGCAGATCGACAGGACACACAGATACGCAGTATTTT	CASRSTGHTDTQYF
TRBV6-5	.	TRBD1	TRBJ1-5	TGTGCCAGCAGCCCCGACAGGGGCCAGCCCCAGCATTTT	CASSPDRGQPQHF
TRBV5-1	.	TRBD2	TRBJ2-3	TGCGCCAGCAGTTGGGTAGCGGGGGGCGCAGATACGCAGTATTTT	CASSWVAGGADTQYF
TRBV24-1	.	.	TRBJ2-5	TGTGCCACCAGTGATTCCGGACTGACCTGGAAGACCCAGTACTTC	CATSDSGLTWKTQYF
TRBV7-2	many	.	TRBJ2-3	TGTGCCAGCAGCTTAGTAGCAGGGGGCACAGATACGCAGTATTTT	CASSLVAGGTDTQYF
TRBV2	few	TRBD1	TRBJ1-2	TGTGCCAGCAGGCAGGGGGCGCGGGGCTACACCTTC	CASRQGARGYTF
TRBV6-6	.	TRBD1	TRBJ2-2	TGTGCCAGCAGTCCAGACCCGACAGGGGGCCACACCGGGGAGCTGTTTTTT	CASSPDPTGGHTGELFF
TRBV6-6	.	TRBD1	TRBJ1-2	TGTGCCAGCAGTCGCGAGGGACAGGCGAGCTATGGCTACACCTTC	CASSREGQASYGYTF
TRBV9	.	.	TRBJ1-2	TGTGCCAGCAGCCAAACGGGAACGACTAACGACTATGGCTACACCTTC	CASSQTGTTNDYGYTF
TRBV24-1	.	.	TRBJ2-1	TGTGCCACCAGTGACGGAACGCCGAGGAAGTTGTTCTTC	CATSDGTPRKLFF
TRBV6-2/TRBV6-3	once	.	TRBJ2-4	TGTGCCAGCAGTTACTATGTGGCAGGACACCGATTAGCCAAAAACATTCAGTACTTC	CASSYYVAGHRLAKNIQYF
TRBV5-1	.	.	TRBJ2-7	TGCGCCAGCAGCTCCGGGACACCCAGGTCGTCTAGCGAGCAGTACTTC	CASSSGTPRSSSEQYF
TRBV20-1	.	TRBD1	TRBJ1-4	TGCAGTGCTAGTGGACTTCCCGGGACAGGGGGTGAAAAACTGTTTTTT	CSASGLPGTGGEKLFF
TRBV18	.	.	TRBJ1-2	TGTGCCAGCTCACCCGGGGGGCGCGACTATGGCTACACCTTC	CASSPGGRDYGYTF
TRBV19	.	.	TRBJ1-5	TGTGCCAGTATTGGAGCCCGGCGCAATCAGCCCCAGCATTTT	CASIGARRNQPQHF
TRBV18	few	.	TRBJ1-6	TGTGCCAGCTCACCCAGTCGGGATTCACCCCTCCACTTT	CASSPSRDSPLHF
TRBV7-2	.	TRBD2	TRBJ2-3	TGTGCCAGCAGCTTAGTAGCGGGGGGGTCAGATACGCAGTATTTT	CASSLVAGGSDTQYF
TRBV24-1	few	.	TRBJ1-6	TGTGCCACCAGTGACGGAGACTCCTATAATTCACCCCTCCACTTT	CATSDGDSYNSPLHF